The clone carrying this TCR beta chain was seen once. After removal of 6 bases from V and 2 bases from J, the junction contained 4 bases not matched to a gene. The germline V gene encodes CDR1 MNHEY and CDR2 SMNVEV (reference sequence). The CDR3 extends over 14 amino acids. The record originates from a study of blood T cell repertoires in COVID-19. This table comes from immunoSEQ multiplex PCR, and its TCRdb copy is limited to in-frame clones, with some not included. This sample has some 190,000 clones, with approximately 88% found just once. Participants' own reports of clinical history determined their cohort assignment. In Cohort 3, a recovered donor had either two negative PCRs, clearance, or symptom resolution.

The V call is TRBV27, the J call TRBJ2-3; 8 bases align to TRBD2. This receptor was obtained from a woman under 40 who had recovered from COVID-19. Sequenced material: PBMCs or T cells enriched from blood (not recorded which). The CDR3 spells CASRAGVYTDTQYF. The CDR3 DNA is TGTGCCAGCAGAGCGGGAGTGTACACAGATACGCAGTATTTT.